This is a list of T cell receptor beta chains from one sample in a study of blood T cell repertoires in COVID-19. Repertoires were generated with immunoSEQ multiplex PCR, while TCRdb's copy carries only in-frame clones and drops some. The profile shows about 30,000 clones, about 80% of them singletons. Sequenced sample: peripheral blood. These receptors were collected from a woman in her 70s with acute or convalescent COVID-19. Each CDR3 is given with its conserved first and last residue. D genes are given only for firm matches. A row's size may be missing; if present it is once, few, many or a size class.

clone size	V gene	D gene	J gene	CDR3 DNA	CDR3 protein
once	TRBV28	TRBD2	TRBJ2-2	TGTGCCAGCAACGGACTAGCGGAGGGGGAGCTGTTTTTT	CASNGLAEGELFF
-	TRBV12-3/TRBV12-4	-	TRBJ2-1	TGTGCCAGCAGTCTGAGTTCTGAGCAGTTCTTC	CASSLSSEQFF
-	TRBV5-1	-	TRBJ2-3	TGCGCCAGCAGCTCGTCAAAGTACACGATAAGCACAGATACGCAGTATTTT	CASSSSKYTISTDTQYF
-	TRBV3-1/TRBV3-2	-	TRBJ1-5	TGTGCCAGCAGCCAAGTTGGCGGGCAGCCCCAGCATTTT	CASSQVGGQPQHF
-	TRBV5-4	-	TRBJ2-7	TGTGCCAGCAGCTTGGATGGCGCGGGGCCATCGGTCTACGAGCAGTACTTC	CASSLDGAGPSVYEQYF
-	TRBV6-1	-	TRBJ1-2	TGTGCCAGCAGTGAAAACAGGCTTGGCTACACCTTC	CASSENRLGYTF
few	TRBV19	-	TRBJ1-2	TGTGCCAGTAGTATAGGTGGCAGCGCTAACTATGGCTACACCTTC	CASSIGGSANYGYTF
-	TRBV3-1/TRBV3-2	-	TRBJ2-3	TGTGCCAGCAGCCCCCGGGGTTTCGCAGATACGCAGTATTTT	CASSPRGFADTQYF
-	TRBV5-1	-	TRBJ1-6	TGCGCCAGCAGCTTACAAACAGGGTCCGGTTCACCCCTCCACTTT	CASSLQTGSGSPLHF
-	TRBV30	-	TRBJ2-2	TGTGCCTGGAGGGGTGGGAGCACCGGGGAGCTGTTTTTT	CAWRGGSTGELFF
-	TRBV5-6	TRBD2	TRBJ2-6	TGTGCCAGCAGCTTTAGTAGCGGGGCCTCTGGGGCCAACGTCCTGACTTTC	CASSFSSGASGANVLTF
-	TRBV10-3	TRBD2	TRBJ2-1	TGTGCCATTTCCCTACTTAGCGGGGGGCCAGATGAGCAGTTCTTC	CAISLLSGGPDEQFF
-	TRBV18	TRBD2	TRBJ2-7	TGTGCCAGCTCACCACTCCCCCAAGGGACTAGCGGGAGTATCCGAGGGGACGGGGCCTACGAGCAGTACTTC	CASSPLPQGTSGSIRGDGAYEQYF
few	TRBV11-2	TRBD1	TRBJ2-1	TGTGCCAGCAGCGAGGGACAGCTCTACTCCTACAATGAGCAGTTCTTC	CASSEGQLYSYNEQFF
few	TRBV6-5	TRBD2	TRBJ2-1	TGTGCCAGCAGTTTGACTAGCACAAATGAGCAGTTCTTC	CASSLTSTNEQFF
-	TRBV27	TRBD2	TRBJ2-1	TGTGCCAGCAGGGGGGTAGCGGGACTTACTTACAATGAGCAGTTCTTC	CASRGVAGLTYNEQFF
-	TRBV3-1/TRBV3-2	TRBD1	TRBJ1-1	TGTGCCAGCAGCCAAGATTCGACAGGGGGCGGAACTGAAGCTTTCTTT	CASSQDSTGGGTEAFF
-	TRBV30	-	TRBJ1-5	TGTGCCTGGAGTGTGGGGGCGGGTAGTCAGCCCCAGCATTTT	CAWSVGAGSQPQHF
-	TRBV5-1	TRBD1	TRBJ2-4	TGCGCCAGCAGCTACATACAGGGGGCCCGGGGGAGCATTCAGTACTTC	CASSYIQGARGSIQYF
-	TRBV29-1	TRBD2	TRBJ2-7	TGCAGCGTTTCTCTAGCGGGAGGGACGTGGCAGTACTTC	CSVSLAGGTWQYF
few	TRBV3-1/TRBV3-2	-	TRBJ2-7	TGTGCCAGCAGCTTACGGACAGGAGGGGAGCAGTACTTC	CASSLRTGGEQYF
-	TRBV6-2/TRBV6-3	TRBD2	TRBJ2-1	TGTGCCAGCAGTTACGGACTAGCATTTAGCTCCTACAATGAGCAGTTCTTC	CASSYGLAFSSYNEQFF
-	TRBV28	-	TRBJ2-1	TGTGCCAGCAGTCATGGCCCTCTCTCCTACAATGAGCAGTTCTTC	CASSHGPLSYNEQFF
once	TRBV18	-	TRBJ1-1	TGTGCCAGCTCAGAGGCCCTAAACACTGAAGCTTTCTTT	CASSEALNTEAFF
-	TRBV9	-	TRBJ2-3	TGTGCCAGCAGCCCTCTGGGTTGGACGGGGGGCACAGATACGCAGTATTTT	CASSPLGWTGGTDTQYF
-	TRBV5-4	-	TRBJ2-5	TGTGCCAGCAGCTTGCCCGCAGGGGGGAGAGAGACCCAGTACTTC	CASSLPAGGRETQYF
-	TRBV7-9	-	TRBJ2-7	TGTGCCAGCAGCTTACAGGGGCCCTACGAGCAGTACTTC	CASSLQGPYEQYF
-	TRBV30	-	TRBJ1-3	TGTGCCTGGGTCAACCACCCGGACTTCTCTGGAAACACCATATATTTT	CAWVNHPDFSGNTIYF
-	TRBV5-6	-	TRBJ2-1	TGTGCCAGCAGCCCCATAGGAGGGGGGGCCTACAATGAGCAGTTCTTC	CASSPIGGGAYNEQFF
-	TRBV2	-	TRBJ2-7	TGTGCCAGCAGTCAGCAGGGGATCTACGAGCAGTACTTC	CASSQQGIYEQYF
-	TRBV27	TRBD2	TRBJ2-1	TGTGCCAGCAGTTCCTCGGGACTAGCCAATGAGCAGTTCTTC	CASSSSGLANEQFF
-	TRBV7-2	TRBD1	TRBJ2-7	TGTGCCAGCAGCCCCGCTGGGGACAGGCCCCGAAAGGAGGAGCAGTACTTC	CASSPAGDRPRKEEQYF
-	TRBV5-4	-	TRBJ2-7	TGTGCCAGCAGCCCCCCGGACACTTACGAGCAGTACTTC	CASSPPDTYEQYF
-	TRBV7-8	TRBD1	TRBJ1-6	TGTGCCAGCAGCCCCCGGACAGGGGGTTCCTATAATTCACCCCTCCACTTT	CASSPRTGGSYNSPLHF
-	TRBV6-2/TRBV6-3	-	TRBJ1-6	TGTGCCAGCAGTTACTCGGAGGGAGGGTTCTCACCCCTCCACTTT	CASSYSEGGFSPLHF
-	TRBV5-1	-	TRBJ1-3	TGCGCCAGCAGCTTTGGACAGCTAAGCCCTCTAAACACCATATATTTT	CASSFGQLSPLNTIYF
-	TRBV25-1	TRBD1	TRBJ1-6	TGTGCCAGCAGTGCCATGACAGGGGATAAGTCACCCATCCACTTT	CASSAMTGDKSPIHF
few	TRBV4-2	TRBD1	TRBJ1-2	TGTGCCAGCAGCCAAGCGCAGGGGGATGGCTACACCTTC	CASSQAQGDGYTF